The 21 T cell receptor beta chains reported below all come from one sample, sequenced in a study of T cell responses to AZD1222 COVID-19 vaccine. Libraries were prepared by immunoSEQ multiplex PCR; TCRdb keeps only in-frame clonotypes and omits some of them. This table has approximately 140,000 clones, roughly 92% appearing once. The sample here was peripheral blood, taken on day 0 of AZD1222 vaccination. These receptors were obtained from an adult in good health.

The rearrangement uses TRBV9 and TRBJ2-1; possibly TRBD2 for D (6 bases). Germline V gene lookup returns CDR1 SGDLS and CDR2 YYNGEE. V dropped 0 bases and J dropped 9 bases, with 13 bases sitting between them. The CDR3 has 14 residues. The CDR3 is CASSVDWRGGEQFF. CDR3 sequence (DNA): TGTGCCAGCAGCGTAGATTGGAGGGGAGGTGAGCAGTTCTTC.

The V and J genes are TRBV27 and TRBJ2-2; D may be TRBD1 (6 bases). Germline-derived CDR1 and CDR2 are MNHEY and SMNVEV (reference sequence). The CDR3 is 17 residues long. Between the trimmed V and J ends, which lost 1 base and 9 bases, there was a span of 21 bases. The CDR3: CASSLYGTTDWGRELFF. CDR3 DNA sequence: TGTGCCAGCAGTTTATACGGGACAACCGATTGGGGCAGGGAGCTGTTTTTT.

The chain carries TRBV6-5 and TRBJ2-2; D is unclear. CDR1 and CDR2 (germline): MNHEY, SVGAGI. CDR3 length equals 13 residues. V was clipped by 3 bases and J by 9 bases, with 11 bases between them. The CDR3 protein is CASSYSRERELFF. The CDR3, as DNA: TGTGCCAGCAGTTATTCTAGGGAACGGGAGCTGTTTTTT.

The chain combines TRBV6-6 with TRBJ1-1, with 7 nucleotides matching TRBD1. This CDR3 comprises 12 residues. J gave up 5 bases and V 6 bases, and 3 bases lay outside the gene matches. The germline V gene has CDR1 MNHNY and CDR2 SVGAGI (reference sequence). As DNA, the CDR3 is TGTGCCAGCAGCCAGACAGGGACTGAAGCTTTCTTT. Protein product: CASSQTGTEAFF.

V gene TRBV3-1 (or the pseudogene TRBV3-2) combines with J gene TRBJ1-2, with D unclear. The CDR3 is made up of 17 amino acids. The germline gives CDR1 LGHDT, CDR2 YNNKEL (reference sequence). The V end was cut by 0 bases, the J end by 1 base, with 15 bases between. CDR3 bases: TGTGCCAGCAGCCAAGATTCTGGAAGGGAAATTAACTATGGCTACACCTTC. It specifies CASSQDSGREINYGYTF.

This clone was observed a few times. V is TRBV20-1 and J is TRBJ2-5; TRBD2 aligns across 10 bases. The CDR3 covers 18 residues. Germline V lookup: CDR1 DFQATT, CDR2 SNEGSKA (reference sequence). The trim removed 3 bases at V and 2 bases at J, leaving 15 bases unmatched. The CDR3: CSASFSSSGSGGQETQYF. DNA of the CDR3: TGCAGTGCTAGTTTTTCGTCTAGCGGGAGTGGGGGTCAAGAGACCCAGTACTTC.

The V and J genes are TRBV7-9 and TRBJ1-2, with D possibly TRBD1 on 6 matching bases. The germline V gene has CDR1 SEHNR and CDR2 FQNEAQ (reference sequence). CDR3 size: 16 residues. V was cut by 0 bases and J by 4 bases, with 15 bases left in between. CDR3 nucleotides: TGTGCCAGCAGCTTAGCCGGACAGCCTGCACCCTATGGCTACACCTTC. Encoded protein: CASSLAGQPAPYGYTF.

V and J are TRBV14 and TRBJ2-1; D unclear. Trimming removed 1 base from V and 2 bases from J, with 9 bases in between. The germline CDR1 and CDR2 sequences are SGHDN and FVKESK. The CDR3 totals 15 residues. The CDR3 DNA reads TGTGCCAGCAGCCAAGGTGGATTTACCTACAATGAGCAGTTCTTC. As protein: CASSQGGFTYNEQFF.

The genes are TRBV28 and TRBJ1-5; 9 bases are a match to TRBD1. The junction had 7 bases not matched to a gene; V was cut back by 6 bases and J by 7 bases. Germline V gene sequence: CDR1 MDHEN, CDR2 SYDVKM. The CDR3 extends over 14 amino acids. CDR3 in DNA: TGTGCCAGCAGCCCGGGACAGGGTATCCAGCCCCAGCATTTT. Its protein product is CASSPGQGIQPQHF.

The rearrangement links TRBV3-1 (or the pseudogene TRBV3-2) to TRBJ2-1, with 7 bases aligning to TRBD1. This CDR3 spans 15 amino acids. Germline CDR1 and CDR2: LGHDT and YNNKEL (reference sequence). Trimming removed 1 base from V and 7 bases from J; junction bases left unmatched: 7. The CDR3 DNA is TGTGCCAGCAGCCAAGTAATGACAGGGATGAATGAGCAGTTCTTC. As protein: CASSQVMTGMNEQFF.

The rearrangement joins TRBV5-1 to TRBJ1-6, with D tentatively TRBD1 (6 bases). The ends were cut back, 4 bases at V and 8 bases at J, with 16 bases in the middle. CDR3 size: 15 residues. Germline assignment: CDR1 SGHRS and CDR2 YFSETQ. CDR3 amino acids: CASSLYRATYSPLHF. The CDR3 DNA reads TGCGCCAGCAGCCTATACAGGGCCACTTATTCACCCCTCCACTTT.

The chain recombines TRBV4-1 with TRBJ2-3, with TRBD1 matching over 7 bases. Germline V gives CDR1 MGHRA, CDR2 YSYEKL. After removal of 4 bases from V and 0 bases from J, the junction contained 10 bases not matched to a gene. CDR3 size: 17 residues. CDR3: CASSRHSGTASTDTQYF. The CDR3 DNA follows: TGCGCCAGCAGCCGGCACTCCGGGACAGCTAGCACAGATACGCAGTATTTT.

The V call is TRBV28, the J call TRBJ1-5; no clear D. CDR3 length: 14 residues. From germline, CDR1 is MDHEN and CDR2 SYDVKM. The V end lost 3 bases, the J end lost 0 bases, and 6 bases lay between the germline ends. The CDR3 loop is CASSFASSNQPQHF. The CDR3 coding sequence is TGTGCCAGCAGTTTCGCGAGTAGCAATCAGCCCCAGCATTTT.

This clone was picked up one time. The chain has TRBV7-8 and TRBJ1-2; weak D call: TRBD1 (6 bases). Germline V gene data show CDR1 as SGHVS and CDR2 as FQNEAQ. The ends were cut back, 4 bases at V and 3 bases at J, with 15 bases in the middle. The CDR3 sequence is 15 residues long. The CDR3 reads CASSSRQGRDYGYTF. Here the CDR3 DNA reads TGTGCCAGCAGCTCAAGGCAGGGGAGAGACTATGGCTACACCTTC.

The V and J genes are TRBV12-5 and TRBJ1-4; tentative D call: TRBD1 (6 bases). Trimming removed 7 bases from V and 0 bases from J, with 18 bases in between. CDR1 and CDR2 (germline): LGHNT, FRNRAP. The CDR3 has 17 amino acids. DNA of the CDR3: TGTGCTAGTGCCCTGGGTGGGACAAGTGCAACTAATGAAAAACTGTTTTTT. This gives the protein CASALGGTSATNEKLFF.

This chain joins TRBV9 and TRBJ2-2; no reliable D call. Germline assignment: CDR1 SGDLS and CDR2 YYNGEE. The germline V and J ends were trimmed by 2 bases and 1 base, with 6 bases remaining between them. The CDR3 extends over 14 amino acids. CDR3: CASSVELNTGELFF. DNA of the CDR3: TGTGCCAGCAGCGTTGAGCTGAACACCGGGGAGCTGTTTTTT.

The count of this clone is one. This chain links TRBV20-1 with TRBJ1-2; D is ambiguous. Germline V gene data show CDR1 as DFQATT and CDR2 as SNEGSKA (reference sequence). There are 13 residues in the CDR3. The ends were cut back, 3 bases at V and 2 bases at J, with 10 bases in the middle. DNA of the CDR3: TGCAGTGCTAGTCTTGGGCAGAACTATGGCTACACCTTC. It codes for CSASLGQNYGYTF.

This chain joins TRBV7-2 and TRBJ1-3; 9 bases map to TRBD1. Germline V gene data show CDR1 as SGHTA and CDR2 as FQGNSA. This CDR3 comprises 15 residues. The ends lost 4 bases at V and 2 bases at J; junction bases unmatched: 3. The chain's CDR3 is CASSSWTGAGNTIYF. CDR3 nucleotide sequence: TGTGCCAGCAGCTCCTGGACAGGGGCTGGAAACACCATATATTTT.

The genes are TRBV3-1 (or the pseudogene TRBV3-2) and TRBJ2-3, with 9 bases that match TRBD2. The V gene's germline CDR1 is LGHDT and CDR2 YNNKEL (reference sequence). The ends lost 1 base at V and 6 bases at J; junction bases unmatched: 8. This CDR3 has 16 residues. CDR3 loop: CASSQAAGGPGDTQYF. CDR3 coding DNA: TGTGCCAGCAGCCAAGCGGCGGGAGGGCCGGGGGATACGCAGTATTTT.

A single count supports this clone. This rearrangement joins TRBV7-8 to TRBJ2-3, with 11 bases identical to TRBD2. V trimming: 5 bases; J trimming: 0 bases; junction bases outside the gene matches: 4. The CDR3 runs to 16 residues. Germline V gene data show CDR1 as SGHVS and CDR2 as FQNEAQ. CDR3 bases: TGTGCCAGCAGCCCCGGGACTAGCGGTAGCACAGATACGCAGTATTTT. Its protein product is CASSPGTSGSTDTQYF.

V usage is TRBV29-1 and J usage is TRBJ2-1, with 12 bases identical to TRBD1. Germline values: CDR1 SQVTM, CDR2 ANQGSEA. V shed 4 bases, J shed 9 bases, and the junction held 31 bases outside the gene matches. This CDR3 has 22 residues. CDR3 sequence (DNA): TGCAGCGTTGCCCAAGGGACAGGGGGCGAAGGGCTAGCGGGAGAGCGTCGGCGTGAGCAGTTCTTC. It yields the protein CSVAQGTGGEGLAGERRREQFF.